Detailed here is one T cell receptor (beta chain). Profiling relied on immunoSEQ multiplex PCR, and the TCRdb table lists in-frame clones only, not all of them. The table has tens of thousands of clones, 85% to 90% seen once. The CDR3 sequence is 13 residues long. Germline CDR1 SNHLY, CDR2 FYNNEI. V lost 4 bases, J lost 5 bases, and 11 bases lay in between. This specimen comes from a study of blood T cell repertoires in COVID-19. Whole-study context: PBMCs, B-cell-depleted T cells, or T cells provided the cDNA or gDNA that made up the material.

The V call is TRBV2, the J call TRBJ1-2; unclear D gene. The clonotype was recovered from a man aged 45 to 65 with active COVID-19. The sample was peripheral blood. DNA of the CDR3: TGTGCCAGCAGTGTCCAGAAGAGGTATGGCTACACCTTC. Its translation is CASSVQKRYGYTF.